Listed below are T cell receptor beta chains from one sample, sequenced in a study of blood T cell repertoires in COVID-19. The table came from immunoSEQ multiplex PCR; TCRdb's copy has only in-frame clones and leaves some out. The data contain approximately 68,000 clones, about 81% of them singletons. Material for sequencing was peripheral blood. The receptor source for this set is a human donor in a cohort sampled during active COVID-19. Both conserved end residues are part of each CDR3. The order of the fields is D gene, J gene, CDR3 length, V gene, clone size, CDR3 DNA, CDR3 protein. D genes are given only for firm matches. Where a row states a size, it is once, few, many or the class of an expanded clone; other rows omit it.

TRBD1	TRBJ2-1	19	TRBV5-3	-	TGTGCCAGAAGCTTGCCCCGACAGGGGCGTTCGATGTTCCACAATGAGCAGTTCTTC	CARSLPRQGRSMFHNEQFF
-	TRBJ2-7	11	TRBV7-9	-	TGTGCCAGCAGCCCCGTCTACGAGCAGTACTTC	CASSPVYEQYF
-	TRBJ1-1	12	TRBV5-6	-	TGTGCCAGCAGTTGGGGAGGAACTGAAGCTTTCTTT	CASSWGGTEAFF
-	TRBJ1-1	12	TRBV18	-	TGTGCCAGCTCCACGAGAGTGACTGAAGCTTTCTTT	CASSTRVTEAFF
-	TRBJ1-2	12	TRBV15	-	TGTGCCACCGCAGTCGGGAACTATGGCTACACCTTC	CATAVGNYGYTF
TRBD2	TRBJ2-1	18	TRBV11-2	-	TGTGCCAGCAGCTTTGACCCCTCGCGGGAGGGCCTAGGCAATGAGCAGTTCTTC	CASSFDPSREGLGNEQFF
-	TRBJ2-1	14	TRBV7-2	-	TGTGCCAGCAGCACCGTTCCTAGTTACAATGAGCAGTTCTTC	CASSTVPSYNEQFF
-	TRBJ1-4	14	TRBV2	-	TGTGCCAGCAGGACAGGAGAGGGAAATGAAAAACTGTTTTTT	CASRTGEGNEKLFF
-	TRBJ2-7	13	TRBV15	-	TGTGCCACCAGCAGAGATTGGGGCGACGAGCAGTACTTC	CATSRDWGDEQYF
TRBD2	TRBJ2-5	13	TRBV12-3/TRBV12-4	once	TGTGCCAGTGGGACTAGCGGCCTAGAGACCCAGTACTTC	CASGTSGLETQYF
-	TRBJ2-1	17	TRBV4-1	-	TGCGCCAGCAGCGAAGGAGGGAGGTCGAGCTCCTACAATGAGCAGTTCTTC	CASSEGGRSSSYNEQFF
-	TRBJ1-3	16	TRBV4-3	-	TGCGCCAGCAGCCAAGAACCGGTGAGCTCTGGAAACACCATATATTTT	CASSQEPVSSGNTIYF
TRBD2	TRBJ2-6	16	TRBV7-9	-	TGTGCCAGCAGCTTAGCGGCGGGAGCTGGGGCCAACGTCCTGACTTTC	CASSLAAGAGANVLTF
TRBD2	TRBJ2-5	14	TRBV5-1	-	TGCGCCAGCAGCTCGGGACTAGCGGGAGAGACCCAGTACTTC	CASSSGLAGETQYF
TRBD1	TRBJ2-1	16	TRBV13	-	TGTGCCAGCAGCTCAAACCCGGGACAGGGCTACAATGAGCAGTTCTTC	CASSSNPGQGYNEQFF
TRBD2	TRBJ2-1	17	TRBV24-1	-	TGTGCCACCAGTGATTTAGGGAGCGGGAGGGGCAACAATGAGCAGTTCTTC	CATSDLGSGRGNNEQFF
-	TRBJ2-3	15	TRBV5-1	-	TGCGCCAGCAGCCGGACAGATCCGGACACAGATACGCAGTATTTT	CASSRTDPDTDTQYF
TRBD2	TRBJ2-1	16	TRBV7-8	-	TGTGCCAGCAGCCCCCGGACTAGCCCTTTATTGGATGAGCAGTTCTTC	CASSPRTSPLLDEQFF
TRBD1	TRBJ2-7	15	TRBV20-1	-	TGCAGTGCTAGTAAGTTCAACAGGGGAACCTACGAGCAGTACTTC	CSASKFNRGTYEQYF
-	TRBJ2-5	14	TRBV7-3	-	TGTGCCAGCAGCCTAGGGGCTAAGCAAGAGACCCAGTACTTC	CASSLGAKQETQYF
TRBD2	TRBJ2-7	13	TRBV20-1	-	TGCAGTGCTAGTATAGGGGCTAGCGGGAGTGTGCACTTC	CSASIGASGSVHF
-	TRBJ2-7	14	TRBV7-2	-	TGTGCCAGCAGCTTAGTTGCCAGTTACTACGAGCAGTACTTC	CASSLVASYYEQYF
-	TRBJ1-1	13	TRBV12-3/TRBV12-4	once	TGTGCCAGCAGTTTGGGGGCGGTGACTGAAGCTTTCTTT	CASSLGAVTEAFF
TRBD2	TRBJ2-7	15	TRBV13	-	TGTGCCAGCAGCTTCGGGACTAGCGGATTCTACGAGCAGTACTTC	CASSFGTSGFYEQYF
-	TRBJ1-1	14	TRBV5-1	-	TGCGCCAGCAGCTTGGACAGGGAGAGAACTGAAGCTTTCTTT	CASSLDRERTEAFF
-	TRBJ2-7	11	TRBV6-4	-	TGTGCCAGCAGTGACCTCCTCGAGCAGTACTTC	CASSDLLEQYF
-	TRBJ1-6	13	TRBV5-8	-	TGTGCCAGCATGGAGGGCTCGGATTCACCCCTCCACTTT	CASMEGSDSPLHF
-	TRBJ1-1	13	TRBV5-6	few	TGTGCCAGCACTATGTCGAACGGGTGGAGGGCTTTCTTT	CASTMSNGWRAFF
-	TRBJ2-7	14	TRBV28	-	TGTGCCAGCAGTTTATGGGGGGGGCGGGACGAGCAGTACTTC	CASSLWGGRDEQYF
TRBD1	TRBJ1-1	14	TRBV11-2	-	TGTGCCAGCAGCTTGGGACAGGGAGGGACTGAAGCTTTCTTT	CASSLGQGGTEAFF
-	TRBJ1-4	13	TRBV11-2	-	TGTGCCAGCAGCTTAGGGACAGCTGAAAAACTGTTTTTT	CASSLGTAEKLFF
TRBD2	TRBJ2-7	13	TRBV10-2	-	TGCGCCAGCGGACTAGCGGGAGATTATGAGCAGTACTTC	CASGLAGDYEQYF
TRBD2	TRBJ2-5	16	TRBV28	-	TGTGCCAGCAGCCGGCCACTAGCGGGAGGGCGGGAGACCCAGTACTTC	CASSRPLAGGRETQYF
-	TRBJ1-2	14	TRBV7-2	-	TGTGCCAGCAGACAGGTGCTTCTCAACTATGGCTACACCTTC	CASRQVLLNYGYTF
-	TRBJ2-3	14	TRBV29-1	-	TGCAGCGTTCTAGGGTACGGGAACACAGATACGCAGTATTTT	CSVLGYGNTDTQYF
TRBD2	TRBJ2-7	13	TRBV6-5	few	TGTGCCAGCAGCCTCGCGGGGGGTGCCGAGCAGTACTTC	CASSLAGGAEQYF
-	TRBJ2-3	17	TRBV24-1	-	TGTGCCACCGCGGGGAGCGGTCTAGGGGCGGGCACAGATACGCAGTATTTT	CATAGSGLGAGTDTQYF
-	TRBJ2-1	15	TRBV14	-	TGTGCCAGCAGCCAAAAAGGGTCCAGGGGCAATGAGCAGTTCTTC	CASSQKGSRGNEQFF
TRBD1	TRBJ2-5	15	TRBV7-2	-	TGTGCCAGCAGCCCTCGACAGGGTAACCGAAAGACCCAGTACTTC	CASSPRQGNRKTQYF
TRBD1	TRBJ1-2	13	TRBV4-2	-	TGTGCCAGCAGCCAAGACCGACAGGGAGGCTACACCTTC	CASSQDRQGGYTF
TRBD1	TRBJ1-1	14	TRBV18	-	TGTGCCAGCTCACCAATGGGACAGGGATTTGGTGCTTTCTTT	CASSPMGQGFGAFF
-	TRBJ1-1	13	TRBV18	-	TGTGCCAGCTCACGGGAGTTGAACACTGAAGCTTTCTTT	CASSRELNTEAFF
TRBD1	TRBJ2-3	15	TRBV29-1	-	TGCAGCGTTGAGGGGACAGGGGGCGGAGGGGATACGCAGTATTTT	CSVEGTGGGGDTQYF
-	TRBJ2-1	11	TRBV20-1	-	TGCAGTGCTAGTTACCGGAATGAGCAGTTCTTC	CSASYRNEQFF
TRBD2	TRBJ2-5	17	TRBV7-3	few	TGTGCCAGCAGCCCGGGACTAGCGGGAGGAAAGAGGGAGACCCAGTACTTC	CASSPGLAGGKRETQYF
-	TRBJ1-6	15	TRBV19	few	TGTGCCAGTAGACCCGTAGACAGAAATAATTCACCCCTCCACTTT	CASRPVDRNNSPLHF
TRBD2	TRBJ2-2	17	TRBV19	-	TGTGCCAGTAGGATAGCCCTAGCGGGAGGGCCAATCGGGGAGCTGTTTTTT	CASRIALAGGPIGELFF
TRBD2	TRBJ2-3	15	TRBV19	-	TGTGCCAGTAGTGGGAGCGGGGCTCGAACAGATACGCAGTATTTT	CASSGSGARTDTQYF
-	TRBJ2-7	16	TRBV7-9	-	TGTGCCAGCAGCTTAGGGCCGTCATCTCACCACTACGAGCAGTACTTC	CASSLGPSSHHYEQYF
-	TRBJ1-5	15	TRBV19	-	TGTGCCAGTAGTAAACAGGTCCCGACCGTCAAGCCCCAGCATTTT	CASSKQVPTVKPQHF
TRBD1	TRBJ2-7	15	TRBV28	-	TGTGCCAGCAGTTCCTCAGGGGGCGCTGGGTACGAGCAGTACTTC	CASSSSGGAGYEQYF
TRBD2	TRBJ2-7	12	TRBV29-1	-	TGCAGCGTTGCTAGCGGCTCCTACGAGCAGTACTTC	CSVASGSYEQYF
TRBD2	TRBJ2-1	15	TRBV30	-	TGTGCCTGGGAGAGTCTAGCGGACGCGGCCAATGAGCAGTTCTTC	CAWESLADAANEQFF
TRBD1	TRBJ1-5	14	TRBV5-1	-	TGCGCCAGCAGCCTGACAGGGGGCGTACAGCCCCAGCATTTT	CASSLTGGVQPQHF